The clone carrying this T cell receptor beta chain was seen just once. Only in-frame clones appear in the TCRdb table, and some are missing; sequencing was by immunoSEQ multiplex PCR. The repertoire holds hundreds of thousands of clones, with 82% as singletons. The data belong to a study of control samples from healthy donors and cancer patients. V gave up 1 base and J gave up 6 bases, with 15 bases separating them. The germline CDR1 and CDR2 sequences are KGHSH and LQKENI. The CDR3 runs 16 residues. Sequenced: PBMCs. The clonotype was recovered from an older woman with lung cancer. The chain combines TRBV18 with TRBJ2-2; maybe TRBD1 (5 bases). The CDR3 DNA reads as TGTGCCAGCTCACCACTAGTTACCAGGGCGGCCGGGGAGCTGTTTTTT. It codes for CASSPLVTRAAGELFF.